The subject of this entry is one T cell receptor (beta chain). This entry comes from a study of cytomegalovirus exposure and HLA in healthy donors. With 60 Vbeta and 13 Jbeta primers, the PCR was carried out. Assay: immunoSEQ multiplex PCR; the TCRdb copy retains only in-frame clones and omits some. Of more than 90,000 clones in the sample, 70% to 80% are singletons; the top ten hold about 5%. The TCR sequence derives from a man in his fifties in good health and CMV-seropositive. Sequenced sample: PBMCs.

CDR3 amino acids: CASSLLFQGKVYEQYF. DNA of the CDR3: TGTGCCAGCAGTTTATTATTCCAGGGGAAGGTCTACGAGCAGTACTTC. The rearrangement links TRBV27 to TRBJ2-7, with a possible D match to TRBD1 (6 bases). CDR3 size: 16 residues. V was trimmed by 1 base and J by 3 bases, leaving 16 bases between them. Germline CDR1 reads MNHEY; CDR2 reads SMNVEV (reference sequence).